The next 14 T cell receptor beta chains were all read from a single sample in a study of T cells in Graves' hyperthyroidism and ophthalmopathy. The CDR3 regions of TCR beta were amplified from RNA transcripts. First-round RT-PCR with HTBI primers amplified the TCR CDR3 region. TCRdb passed the multiplex PCR reads through MiXCR, listing each CDR3 protein once. The repertoire has around 600,000 distinct CDR3 sequences, more than 15% of them found once; the top ten carry less than 3.5%. Specimen: blood. Receptors were obtained from a woman in her thirties or forties with Graves' ophthalmopathy.

This clonotype was recorded a few times. The chain is built from TRBV12-3 or TRBV12-4 and TRBJ1-5, with TRBD1 identical over 7 bases. The CDR3 runs to 15 residues. J gave up 7 bases and V 5 bases, and 11 bases lay outside the gene matches. This CDR3 reads CASSPTGSSGQPQHF. In DNA, the CDR3 is TGTGCCAGCAGTCCGACAGGGAGTTCAGGACAGCCCCAGCATTTT.

The rearrangement uses TRBV18 and TRBJ2-1; TRBD1 matches at 7 bases. J gave up 5 bases and V 6 bases, and 10 bases lay outside the gene matches. CDR1 and CDR2 from the germline V gene are KGHSH and LQKENI. The CDR3 extends over 15 amino acids. The CDR3, as DNA: TGTGCCAGCTCGCCCGGGACAGCCGCTGACAATGAGCAGTTCTTC. Residues: CASSPGTAADNEQFF.

This clonotype showed up many times. The J gene is TRBJ2-3, the V gene TRBV11-3; D may be TRBD2 (5 bases). The CDR3 is 13 residues long. Trimming took 4 bases from V and 10 from J, leaving 15 bases between them. Germline V gene lookup returns CDR1 SGHNT and CDR2 YENEEA. The CDR3 loop is CASSSSPGMAQYF. The CDR3 nucleotides are TGTGCCAGCAGCTCTTCCCCCGGGATGGCGCAGTATTTT.

This clonotype occurred a few times. The rearrangement joins TRBV7-9 to TRBJ2-5, with 13 nucleotides matching TRBD2. The CDR3 is 18 amino acids. J gave up 4 bases and V 5 bases, and 13 bases lay outside the gene matches. CDR1 SEHNR and CDR2 FQNEAQ come from the germline V gene (reference sequence). CDR3 bases: TGTGCCAGCAGCGAAGGACTAGCGGGAGTCAGGGGCGGAGAGACCCAGTACTTC. Its protein is CASSEGLAGVRGGETQYF. Using reference TRBV7-9 and TRBJ2-5 for the parts outside the CDR3, the full variable domain is DTGVSQNPRHKITKRGQNVTFRCDPISEHNRLYWYRQTLGQGPEFLTYFQNEAQLEKSRLLSDRFSAERPKGSFSTLEIQRTEQGDSAMYLCASSEGLAGVRGGETQYFGPGTRLLVL.

This clonotype was recorded a few times. The CDR3, as DNA: TGTGCCAGCAGCTCTCTAATGGTTGGAGAGACCCAGTACTTC. Protein product: CASSSLMVGETQYF. The rearrangement links TRBV7-8 to TRBJ2-5; no clear D. This CDR3 region has 14 residues. Deletions cut 4 bases from V and 4 bases from J, with 13 bases between. The V gene's germline CDR1 is SGHVS and CDR2 FQNEAQ.

The table lists this clonotype with many counts. The rearrangement uses TRBV27 and TRBJ1-2; no clear D. Per the germline V gene, CDR1 is MNHEY and CDR2 is SMNVEV (reference sequence). The CDR3 has 15 amino acids. With 5 bases removed from V and 4 bases from J, the gap between germline ends came to 17 bases. The CDR3 DNA sequence: TGTGCCAGCAGTCCCGCCGGACCGACGCTCTATGGCTACACCTTC. This codes for CASSPAGPTLYGYTF.

This clonotype has only a few counts. The chain carries TRBV5-1 and TRBJ1-1; unclear D gene. V was clipped by 1 base and J by 0 bases, with 7 bases between them. Per the germline V gene, CDR1 is SGHRS and CDR2 is YFSETQ. The CDR3 loop spans 14 amino acids. The CDR3 nucleotides are TGCGCCAGCAGCTTGAAACAACTGAACACTGAAGCTTTCTTT. Translating gives CASSLKQLNTEAFF.

This rearrangement joins TRBV5-1 to TRBJ1-2; no reliable D call. The germline V gene has CDR1 SGHRS and CDR2 YFSETQ. The CDR3 is 12 residues long. V gave up 7 bases and J gave up 3 bases, with 10 bases separating them. Written as DNA, the CDR3 is TGCGCCAGCTCTGGGAGAGACTATGGCTACACCTTC. Translating it yields CASSGRDYGYTF.

Notes on this clonotype: This may be a read error, as it is one base from a much larger clone. This chain connects TRBV2 to TRBJ1-6, with D maybe TRBD1 (6 bases). Germline V gene lookup returns CDR1 SNHLY and CDR2 FYNNEI. This CDR3 spans 15 amino acids. Written as DNA, the CDR3 is TGTGCCGGCAGTGAAGAAGGGGGGGTCGGTTCACCCCTCCACTTT. Translated, it gives CAGSEEGGVGSPLHF.

This clonotype was found many times. The chain has TRBV20-1 and TRBJ1-1; D may be TRBD1 (6 bases). V was trimmed by 5 bases and J by 5 bases, leaving 15 bases between them. Per germline, CDR1 DFQATT and CDR2 SNEGSKA (reference sequence). This CDR3 comprises 13 residues. DNA of the CDR3: TGCAGTGCTCCCAGACAGGAGGGGACTGAAGCTTTCTTT. Residues: CSAPRQEGTEAFF.

Only a few counts were recorded for this clonotype. The V call is TRBV3-1, the J call TRBJ1-4; TRBD1 is a possible D gene (6 bases). CDR3 length equals 20 residues. The germline V gene has CDR1 LGHDT and CDR2 YNNKEL (reference sequence). The germline V and J ends were trimmed by 0 bases and 12 bases, with 32 bases remaining between them. CDR3 sequence reads: CASSQEAGIGGPTVHEQLFF. CDR3 sequence (DNA): TGTGCCAGCAGCCAAGAGGCTGGAATTGGGGGGCCTACTGTTCATGAGCAACTGTTTTTT. The full variable domain, with the rest looked up from reference TRBV3-1 and TRBJ1-4, is DTAVSQTPKYLVTQMGNDKSIKCEQNLGHDTMYWYKQDSKKFLKIMFSYNNKELIINETVPNRFSPKSPDKAHLNLHINSLELGDSAVYFCASSQEAGIGGPTVHEQLFFGSGTQLSVL.

This chain links TRBV20-1 with TRBJ1-6; no firm D call. This CDR3 region has 16 residues. V lost 0 bases and J 7 bases, leaving 16 bases between the germline ends. Germline loops: CDR1 DFQATT, CDR2 SNEGSKA (reference sequence). The chain's CDR3 is CSARDLGLGQNSPLHF. Written as DNA, the CDR3 is TGCAGTGCTAGAGATCTCGGTCTAGGGCAAAATTCACCCCTCCACTTT.

This clonotype was recorded many times. The chain employs TRBV5-1 and TRBJ1-4; D might be TRBD1 (5 bases). The germline gives CDR1 SGHRS, CDR2 YFSETQ. This CDR3 has 14 amino acids. Trimming left V 4 bases short and J 2 bases short, with 9 bases between. The CDR3 is CASSTGRTNEKLFF. The CDR3 region has the DNA TGCGCCAGCAGCACGGGACGGACTAATGAAAAACTGTTTTTT.

This clonotype was seen repeatedly, ten times or more. V gene TRBV20-1 combines with J gene TRBJ2-1; the match to TRBD2 covers 14 bases. CDR1 is DFQATT, CDR2 SNEGSKA, per germline (reference sequence). V was pared by 3 bases and J by 7 bases, with 5 bases of the junction left unmatched. The CDR3 has 15 amino acids. DNA of the CDR3: TGCAGTGCTAGGGAGGGACTAGCGGGAGCTAATGAGCAGTTCTTC. Translating gives CSAREGLAGANEQFF.